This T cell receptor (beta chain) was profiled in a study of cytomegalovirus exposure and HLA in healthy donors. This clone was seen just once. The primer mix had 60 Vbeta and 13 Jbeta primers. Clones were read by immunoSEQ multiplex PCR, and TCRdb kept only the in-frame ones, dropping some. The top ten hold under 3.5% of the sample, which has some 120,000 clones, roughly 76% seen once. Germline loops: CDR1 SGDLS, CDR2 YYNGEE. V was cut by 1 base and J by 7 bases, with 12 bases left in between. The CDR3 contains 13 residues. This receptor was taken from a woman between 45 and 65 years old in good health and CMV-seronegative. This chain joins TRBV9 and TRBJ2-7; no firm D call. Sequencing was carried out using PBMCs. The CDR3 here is CASSVSGASEQYF. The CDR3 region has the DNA TGTGCCAGCAGCGTATCGGGTGCTAGTGAGCAGTACTTC.